Shown below are 15 T cell receptor beta chains from a single sample sequenced in a study of shared clonotypes between healthy human individuals. Profiled with immunoSEQ multiplex PCR; TCRdb holds only in-frame clones, not every one. The sample contains roughly 640,000 clones, more than 95% of which appear only once. The sample was naive CD4+ T cells sorted from blood. Subset: CD45RA+ positively selected. The receptor source for this set is a woman between 25 and 40 years old in good health.

V is TRBV7-3 and J is TRBJ2-7, with 9 bases lining up with TRBD2. CDR3 length: 15 residues. Trimming took 5 bases from V and 2 from J; bases not matched to a gene: 7. Germline loops: CDR1 SGHTA, CDR2 FQGTGA. DNA for the CDR3: TGTGCCAGCAGCCTCGGAGCGGGAGGAGCCTACGAGCAGTACTTC. Amino acids: CASSLGAGGAYEQYF.

This chain uses TRBV4-2 with TRBJ2-1; 9 bases are a match to TRBD2. Trimming removed 4 bases from V and 5 bases from J; junction bases left unmatched: 30. Germline CDR1 reads LGHNA; CDR2 reads YNFKEQ. The length of the CDR3 is 23 residues. This chain's CDR3 is CASSLGWGGRLAGVRVTNNEQFF. CDR3 coding DNA: TGTGCCAGCAGCCTCGGATGGGGTGGAAGATTAGCGGGAGTTAGGGTTACAAACAATGAGCAGTTCTTC.

The chain uses TRBV28 and TRBJ2-2; 7 bases are a match to TRBD2. This CDR3 region has 16 residues. V shed 4 bases, J shed 6 bases, and the junction held 11 bases outside the gene matches. In germline, CDR1 is MDHEN, CDR2 SYDVKM. CDR3 sequence (DNA): TGTGCCAGCAGTTCACCCCCCAGCGGGATGGCCGGGGAGCTGTTTTTT. Amino acid sequence: CASSSPPSGMAGELFF.

The rearrangement joins TRBV5-1 to TRBJ1-3, with D unclear. The CDR3 spans 14 residues. V shed 6 bases and J shed 4 bases, with 14 bases lying between them. Germline CDR1 and CDR2: SGHRS and YFSETQ. In nucleotides, the CDR3 is TGCGCCAGCAAACCCCAAGCGTCCGGAAACACCATATATTTT. Protein: CASKPQASGNTIYF.

The chain uses TRBV19 and TRBJ2-7; D remains ambiguous. Trimming pared 6 bases from V and 3 bases from J, leaving 9 bases between. The CDR3 has 12 residues. CDR1 and CDR2 (germline): LNHDA, SQIVND (reference sequence). The CDR3 spells CASRGSSYEQYF. Here the CDR3 DNA reads TGTGCCAGTAGGGGTAGTAGCTACGAGCAGTACTTC.

The V and J genes are TRBV10-1 and TRBJ2-1; 12 positions agree with TRBD2. Trimming at V came to 5 bases and at J to 0 bases, leaving 5 bases not matched to a gene. The CDR3 length is 17 residues. Germline CDR1 is WNHNN and CDR2 is SYGVQD (reference sequence). The CDR3 coding sequence is TGCGCCAGCAGTCACGGACTAGCGGGACACTCCTACAATGAGCAGTTCTTC. Residues: CASSHGLAGHSYNEQFF.

V and J are TRBV7-9 and TRBJ2-5; 9 bases are a match to TRBD2. The J call may be wrong; the DNA end is better matched by TRBJ2-7. The CDR3 runs 14 residues. Germline values: CDR1 SEHNR, CDR2 FQNEAQ (reference sequence). CDR3 residues: CASSEAGGSYEQYF. CDR3 DNA: TGTGCCAGCAGCGAAGCGGGAGGCTCCTACGAGCAGTACTTC.

The chain combines TRBV14 with TRBJ1-1, with D hard to call. CDR3 length equals 17 residues. With 0 bases removed from V and 2 bases from J, the gap between germline ends came to 16 bases. Looked up from germline, CDR1 is SGHDN and CDR2 is FVKESK. CDR3 coding DNA: TGTGCCAGCAGCCAAGAGAAAGGGTGGACTTACAACACTGAAGCTTTCTTT. Its translation is CASSQEKGWTYNTEAFF. Together with reference TRBV14 and TRBJ1-1, the CDR3 gives the full variable domain: EAGVTQFPSHSVIEKGQTVTLRCDPISGHDNLYWYRRVMGKEIKFLLHFVKESKQDESGMPNNRFLAERTGGTYSTLKVQPAELEDSGVYFCASSQEKGWTYNTEAFFGQGTRLTVV.

The chain combines TRBV7-8 with TRBJ2-3; 8 bases match TRBD2. Trimming at V came to 4 bases and at J to 10 bases, leaving 7 bases not matched to a gene. This CDR3 comprises 13 residues. CDR1 is SGHVS, CDR2 FQNEAQ, per germline. Here the CDR3 reads CASSSSGRVPQYF. The CDR3 bases are TGTGCCAGCAGCTCGAGCGGGAGAGTTCCGCAGTATTTT.

The chain combines TRBV19 with TRBJ2-1; TRBD2 matches 9 bases. This CDR3 is built from 16 residues. The junction had 5 bases not matched to a gene; V was cut back by 2 bases and J by 3 bases. Germline CDR1 is LNHDA and CDR2 is SQIVND (reference sequence). The CDR3 nucleotides are TGTGCCAGTAGTATACCCGGACTAGCGTTCTACAATGAGCAGTTCTTC. This encodes CASSIPGLAFYNEQFF.

The V gene is TRBV7-8, the J gene TRBJ1-2; D ambiguous. V was pared by 5 bases and J by 4 bases, with 14 bases between. The germline gives CDR1 SGHVS, CDR2 FQNEAQ. This CDR3 is built from 14 residues. CDR3 sequence: CASSPRPSVYGYTF. CDR3 nucleotide sequence: TGTGCCAGCAGCCCCCGCCCGTCGGTCTATGGCTACACCTTC. Using reference TRBV7-8 and TRBJ1-2 for the parts outside the CDR3, the full variable domain is GAGVSQSPRYKVAKRGQDVALRCDPISGHVSLFWYQQALGQGPEFLTYFQNEAQLDKSGLPSDRFFAERPEGSVSTLKIQRTQQEDSAVYLCASSPRPSVYGYTFGSGTRLTVV.

The rearrangement links TRBV28 to TRBJ2-7, with TRBD2 identical over 9 bases. The CDR3 has 16 residues. With 5 bases clipped from V and 4 bases from J, the junction kept 12 bases outside the gene matches. The germline V gene encodes CDR1 MDHEN and CDR2 SYDVKM. The CDR3 spells CASSHPNSGRAYEQYF. In DNA form, the CDR3 reads TGTGCCAGCAGTCACCCAAATAGCGGGAGAGCTTACGAGCAGTACTTC.

This clone was seen a single time. At the DNA level, this CDR3 is encoded by other sequences in the same sample as well. V and J are TRBV27 and TRBJ2-7; D is unclear. This CDR3 comprises 11 residues. Germline V gene sequence: CDR1 MNHEY, CDR2 SMNVEV (reference sequence). V shed 4 bases and J shed 3 bases, with 4 bases lying between them. Written as DNA, the CDR3 is TGTGCCAGCAGTTCTTTCTACGAGCAGTACTTC. Its translation: CASSSFYEQYF.

The chain carries TRBV28 and TRBJ2-7, with D possibly being TRBD2 (6 bases). Per germline, CDR1 MDHEN and CDR2 SYDVKM. The CDR3 runs 13 residues. V was clipped by 5 bases and J by 6 bases, with 14 bases between them. The CDR3 loop reads CASSPSTSFEQYF. CDR3 DNA sequence: TGTGCCAGCAGTCCGTCGACTAGTTTCGAGCAGTACTTC.

The V call is TRBV10-3, the J call TRBJ1-3; the D is unclear. Per germline, CDR1 ENHRY and CDR2 SYGVKD. The CDR3 has 14 residues. With 1 base removed from V and 0 bases from J, the gap between germline ends came to 4 bases. CDR3 coding DNA: TGTGCCATCAGTGAGTGGGACTCTGGAAACACCATATATTTT. Protein sequence: CAISEWDSGNTIYF.